This entry is about one TCR beta chain. Its antigen is not identified. The data were obtained in a study of shared clonotypes between healthy human individuals. As for the study in general: Every donor yielded three CD4 naive, three CD4 memory, two CD8 naive and one CD8 memory plate. General study results and limits: Non-shared clonotypes displayed generation probabilities falling below those of clonotypes present in all four donors. In general, naive subsets displayed greater estimated richness than memory subsets did. Sharing across four donors was seen in roughly 5% of naive CD4 clonotypes.

Sequencing used immunoSEQ multiplex PCR; TCRdb keeps in-frame clones, though not all of them. The table shows some 2,000,000 clones, with approximately 95% occurring only once. Terminally differentiated effector memory CD45RA+ cells were excluded by CCR7 positive selection of CD45RO-negative cells. This CDR3 region has 13 residues. Germline V lookup: CDR1 SGHTA, CDR2 FQGNSA. V lost 7 bases to trimming and J lost 5 bases, with 14 bases between them. This chain joins TRBV7-2 and TRBJ2-5; D ambiguous. This receptor was identified in a man aged 18 to 29 in good health. Sequencing was carried out using naive CD8+ T cells sorted from blood. DNA of the CDR3: TGTGCCAGCACCTTCCTGGTGGGCGAGACCCAGTACTTC. It encodes CASTFLVGETQYF.